The 23 T cell receptor beta chains reported below all come from one sample, sequenced in a study of cytotoxic CD8 clonotypes in ibrutinib-treated CLL. Method: immunoSEQ multiplex PCR; TCRdb's copy keeps in-frame clones and lacks some. This table holds about 160,000 clones, about four fifths found once. The sequencing here drew on PBMCs, taken after 24 months of ibrutinib treatment. These receptor sequences come from a human donor with chronic lymphocytic leukemia.

This clone was observed at least ten times. The V call is TRBV7-8, the J call TRBJ2-5; 14 bases are shared with TRBD2. Per germline, CDR1 SGHVS and CDR2 FQNEAQ. With 5 bases clipped from V and 5 bases from J, the junction kept 10 bases outside the gene matches. The CDR3 covers 17 residues. CDR3 residues: CASSGRGLAGVRETQYF. The DNA for the CDR3 is TGTGCCAGCAGCGGAAGGGGACTAGCGGGAGTCCGGGAGACCCAGTACTTC.

This clone was picked up a small number of times. This chain connects TRBV9 to TRBJ1-1; D gene uncertain. The CDR3 runs to 14 residues. V was pared by 0 bases and J by 5 bases, with 11 bases between. Germline V gene lookup returns CDR1 SGDLS and CDR2 YYNGEE. CDR3 loop: CASSVVEVVTEAFF. For the CDR3, the DNA is TGTGCCAGCAGCGTAGTCGAGGTAGTGACTGAAGCTTTCTTT.

The rearrangement uses TRBV29-1 and TRBJ2-1; 8 bases match TRBD2. CDR1 and CDR2 from the germline V gene are SQVTM and ANQGSEA. This CDR3 spans 16 amino acids. Trimming at V came to 3 bases and at J to 0 bases, leaving 7 bases not matched to a gene. This chain's CDR3 is CSVDLAGLLSYNEQFF. The CDR3 DNA reads TGCAGCGTTGATCTAGCGGGCCTCCTCTCCTACAATGAGCAGTTCTTC.

The chain has TRBV6-1 and TRBJ2-7; perhaps TRBD2 as D (5 bases). Looked up from germline, CDR1 is MNHNS and CDR2 is SASEGT. This CDR3 has 16 amino acids. V was pared by 3 bases and J by 4 bases, with 19 bases between. The CDR3 DNA is TGTGCCAGCAGTGACCCCCGGGGTATGCAGCGGTACGAGCAGTACTTC. Its protein is CASSDPRGMQRYEQYF.

The genes are TRBV19 and TRBJ1-4; 7 nucleotides agree with TRBD1. The CDR3 is 14 residues long. Germline CDR1 and CDR2: LNHDA and SQIVND (reference sequence). With 9 bases clipped from V and 8 bases from J, the junction kept 12 bases outside the gene matches. The CDR3 sequence: CASRHQGVREKLFF. Written as DNA, the CDR3 is TGTGCCAGCCGACATCAGGGGGTACGGGAAAAACTGTTTTTT.

This chain uses TRBV6-5 with TRBJ1-2; D unresolved. The CDR3 totals 13 residues. CDR1 and CDR2 from the germline V gene are MNHEY and SVGAGI. V lost 2 bases to trimming and J lost 3 bases, with 7 bases between them. For the CDR3, the DNA is TGTGCCAGCAGTTACGGCAAATACTATGGCTACACCTTC. It yields the protein CASSYGKYYGYTF.

Only one count was recorded for this clone. The chain is built from TRBV5-4 and TRBJ1-5, with 7 bases aligning to TRBD1. This CDR3 region has 15 residues. Germline V CDR1 and CDR2: SGHNT, YYREEE (reference sequence). V was pared by 1 base and J by 3 bases, with 4 bases of the junction left unmatched. CDR3 bases: TGTGCCAGCAGCTTGTACGGGACAGACAATCAGCCCCAGCATTTT. Its translation is CASSLYGTDNQPQHF.

The rearrangement joins TRBV5-1 to TRBJ2-1; possible D gene TRBD1, 6 bases. Trimming took 2 bases from V and 3 from J, leaving 27 bases between them. There are 20 residues in the CDR3. Looked up from germline, CDR1 is SGHRS and CDR2 is YFSETQ. CDR3 DNA sequence: TGCGCCAGCAGCTTTCGATACAATTTTGATACAGGGAAAATCTACAATGAGCAGTTCTTC. It codes for CASSFRYNFDTGKIYNEQFF.

The chain carries TRBV6-5 and TRBJ1-4, with D unresolved. Germline-derived CDR1 and CDR2 are MNHEY and SVGAGI. The V end lost 2 bases, the J end lost 7 bases, and 2 bases lay between the germline ends. This CDR3 region has 11 residues. CDR3 amino acids: CASSYREKLFF. In DNA form, the CDR3 reads TGTGCCAGCAGTTACCGTGAAAAACTGTTTTTT.

CDR3 amino acids: CASSDRVSNQPQHF. CDR3 sequence (DNA): TGTGCCAGCAGTGACAGGGTTAGTAATCAGCCCCAGCATTTT. The rearrangement links TRBV6-5 to TRBJ1-5; 7 bases agree with TRBD1. The CDR3 is made up of 14 amino acids. CDR1 MNHEY and CDR2 SVGAGI come from the germline V gene. V trimming: 5 bases; J trimming: 4 bases; junction bases outside the gene matches: 5.

The chain carries TRBV10-3 and TRBJ2-7, with D perhaps TRBD1 (6 bases). Trimming stripped 3 bases from V and 2 bases from J, with 11 bases between. Germline CDR1 reads ENHRY; CDR2 reads SYGVKD. The CDR3 runs 14 residues. The chain's CDR3 is CAISDPGQTYEQYF. DNA of the CDR3: TGTGCCATCAGTGATCCGGGACAAACCTACGAGCAGTACTTC.

This clone was counted only a few times. This chain links TRBV4-2 with TRBJ2-1, with D uncertain. From germline, CDR1 is LGHNA and CDR2 YNFKEQ. Trimming pared 2 bases from V and 8 bases from J, leaving 10 bases between. The CDR3 loop spans 13 amino acids. CDR3 region: CASSQQLQHEQFF. The CDR3 region has the DNA TGTGCCAGCAGCCAACAGCTTCAGCATGAGCAGTTCTTC.

The chain carries TRBV5-1 and TRBJ2-7; TRBD2 agrees at 10 bases. There are 19 residues in the CDR3. The V segment lost 1 base and the J segment 2 bases; nucleotides outside the gene matches: 15. The germline gives CDR1 SGHRS, CDR2 YFSETQ. DNA for the CDR3: TGCGCCAGCAGCTTGTTTTCAGCAGGAGCGGGAGGGAACCCCTACGAGCAGTACTTC. As protein: CASSLFSAGAGGNPYEQYF.

The V and J genes are TRBV5-1 and TRBJ2-7; D remains ambiguous. Germline CDR1 and CDR2: SGHRS and YFSETQ. The CDR3 runs 15 residues. Trimming removed 0 bases from V and 7 bases from J, with 17 bases in between. CDR3 loop: CASSLGGSGYREQYF. CDR3 bases: TGCGCCAGCAGCTTGGGGGGATCTGGGTATCGGGAGCAGTACTTC.

The rearrangement uses TRBV19 and TRBJ1-5; the D is unclear. Germline V gene data show CDR1 as LNHDA and CDR2 as SQIVND (reference sequence). V was shortened by 8 bases and J by 1 base, with 12 bases between the two germline ends. This CDR3 is 14 amino acids long. The CDR3 here is CASWILGSNQPQHF. For the CDR3, the DNA is TGTGCCAGTTGGATTCTTGGGAGCAATCAGCCCCAGCATTTT.

As concerns this clone: The conserved closing phenylalanine or tryptophan is absent in this CDR3, likely reflecting a read error. No DNA is shown, since the ends of the CDR3 on it are uncertain; the CDR3 is the one TCRdb lists. V gene TRBV11-2 combines with J gene TRBJ2-7; the table gives TRBD2 as D, unverified against the DNA. The germline V gene encodes CDR1 SGHAT and CDR2 FQNNGV. The CDR3 has 9 residues if both end residues are counted. The CDR3 is CASSLVATG.

The chain has TRBV6-6 and TRBJ2-1, with TRBD2 as a possible D gene (5 bases). This CDR3 comprises 15 residues. Germline CDR1 MNHNY, CDR2 SVGAGI (reference sequence). V shed 2 bases and J shed 2 bases, with 10 bases lying between them. CDR3 sequence: CASSYGESAYNEQFF. The DNA of the CDR3 is TGTGCCAGCAGTTACGGGGAGAGTGCCTACAATGAGCAGTTCTTC.

The CDR3 DNA follows: TGTGCCAGCAGTCGTTTAGGACAGGGGGGTGAAGCTTTCTTT. Its translation: CASSRLGQGGEAFF. The rearrangement joins TRBV7-3 to TRBJ1-1, with TRBD1 matching over 10 bases. The CDR3 extends over 14 amino acids. Losses at the gene ends were 6 bases for V and 7 bases for J; bases not matched to a gene: 8. Germline V gene sequence: CDR1 SGHTA, CDR2 FQGTGA.

This chain connects TRBV19 to TRBJ2-7; 8 nucleotides line up with TRBD2. This CDR3 is 15 amino acids long. Unmatched junction bases numbered 7, after V lost 4 bases and J lost 2 bases. Germline-derived CDR1 and CDR2 are LNHDA and SQIVND (reference sequence). The CDR3 coding sequence is TGTGCCAGTAGTAGGGGCGGGGGGACACCCTACGAGCAGTACTTC. This translates into CASSRGGGTPYEQYF.

The chain combines TRBV27 with TRBJ2-7; D is undetermined. The CDR3 loop spans 14 amino acids. V lost 9 bases and J 1 base, leaving 16 bases between the germline ends. The germline CDR1 and CDR2 sequences are MNHEY and SMNVEV (reference sequence). The CDR3 is CARTTRYYSYEQYF. The CDR3 DNA follows: TGTGCCAGGACAACACGATACTATTCCTACGAGCAGTACTTC.

This clone has a handful of counts. The chain uses TRBV7-9 and TRBJ2-3; 9 nucleotides match TRBD1. CDR3 size: 14 residues. Per germline, CDR1 SEHNR and CDR2 FQNEAQ (reference sequence). Trimming cost V 4 bases and J 6 bases; bases outside gene matches: 5. This CDR3 is CASSYQQGADTQYF. In nucleotides, the CDR3 is TGTGCCAGCAGCTACCAACAGGGGGCGGATACGCAGTATTTT. Full variable domain (rest looked up from reference TRBV7-9 and TRBJ2-3): DTGVSQNPRHKITKRGQNVTFRCDPISEHNRLYWYRQTLGQGPEFLTYFQNEAQLEKSRLLSDRFSAERPKGSFSTLEIQRTEQGDSAMYLCASSYQQGADTQYFGPGTRLTVL.

V usage is TRBV7-9 and J usage is TRBJ2-3; weak D call: TRBD2 (5 bases). In germline, CDR1 is SEHNR, CDR2 FQNEAQ (reference sequence). V lost 6 bases to trimming and J lost 6 bases, with 10 bases between them. The CDR3 loop spans 12 amino acids. The CDR3, as DNA: TGTGCCAGCAGTCCCACTAGTGATACGCAGTATTTT. It specifies CASSPTSDTQYF.

The chain joins TRBV19 to TRBJ2-3, with 7 bases fitting TRBD1. There are 13 residues in the CDR3. The ends lost 7 bases at V and 2 bases at J; junction bases unmatched: 3. The germline gives CDR1 LNHDA, CDR2 SQIVND (reference sequence). The CDR3 DNA reads as TGTGCCAGTAACACAGGGGTCACAGATACGCAGTATTTT. Its protein product is CASNTGVTDTQYF.